These 25 T cell receptor beta chains were all obtained from the same sample, sequenced in a study of cytotoxic CD8 clonotypes in ibrutinib-treated CLL. Method: immunoSEQ multiplex PCR; TCRdb's copy keeps in-frame clones and lacks some. The table lists 58,000 or so clones, approximately 54% of them singletons. The starting material was PBMCs, obtained after 12 months of ibrutinib treatment. The receptor set was obtained from a human donor with chronic lymphocytic leukemia.

The chain carries TRBV4-1 and TRBJ2-7; 9 positions agree with TRBD2. Germline assignment: CDR1 MGHRA and CDR2 YSYEKL. The length of the CDR3 is 15 residues. The trim removed 1 base at V and 12 bases at J, leaving 13 bases unmatched. The CDR3 is CASSQGEAGGRGLYF. The CDR3 DNA reads TGCGCCAGCAGCCAAGGAGAAGCGGGAGGCCGGGGTCTGTACTTC.

The J gene is TRBJ2-3, the V gene TRBV9; D is uncertain. Germline CDR1 and CDR2: SGDLS and YYNGEE. The length of the CDR3 is 16 residues. V lost 0 bases and J 2 bases, leaving 13 bases between the germline ends. The chain's CDR3 is CASSVAGLGITDTQYF. CDR3 nucleotide sequence: TGTGCCAGCAGCGTAGCCGGGCTAGGTATCACAGATACGCAGTATTTT.

The chain couples TRBV2 to TRBJ2-1; D is unclear. The CDR3 has 14 amino acids. Trimming left V 6 bases short and J 0 bases short, with 9 bases between. Per germline, CDR1 SNHLY and CDR2 FYNNEI. CDR3 sequence: CASSIKRSYNEQFF. The CDR3 nucleotides read TGTGCCAGCAGCATTAAACGCTCCTACAATGAGCAGTTCTTC.

The genes are TRBV7-9 and TRBJ1-6, with D perhaps matching TRBD1 (5 bases). The CDR3 sequence is 14 residues long. Trimming removed 2 bases from V and 10 bases from J, with 12 bases in between. CDR1 is SEHNR and CDR2 is FQNEAQ in the germline V gene (reference sequence). The CDR3 DNA reads as TGTGCCAGCAGCTTATCAGGGAGGAGGTCACCCCTCCACTTT. Its translation: CASSLSGRRSPLHF.

In this sample, this clone turned up a few times. This likely reflects a read error, since a far larger clone is one base away. J is TRBJ2-7 and V is TRBV5-8, with D unclear. The CDR3 consists of 13 residues. V shed 6 bases and J shed 2 bases, with 12 bases lying between them. Germline CDR1 SGHTS, CDR2 YDEGEE. The CDR3 spells CASNPQDAYEQYF. The CDR3 DNA reads as TGTGCCAGCAATCCCCAGGATGCCTACGAGCAGTACTTC.

This clone came up a few times. The CDR3 DNA reads as TGCGCCAGCAGCCAAGTGGCTAGCGGGGCTTACGAGCAGTACGTC. This sequence encodes CASSQVASGAYEQYV. The chain links TRBV4-1 to TRBJ2-7; 9 nucleotides match TRBD2. Losses at the gene ends were 1 base for V and 4 bases for J; bases not matched to a gene: 5. Germline CDR1 is MGHRA and CDR2 is YSYEKL. CDR3 length equals 15 residues.

This clone was picked up a small number of times. CDR3 nucleotide sequence: TGTGCCAGCAGCCGGGGGGCAGGGAAGGAGAGCAATCAGCCCCAGCATTTT. Translating it yields CASSRGAGKESNQPQHF. The J gene is TRBJ1-5, the V gene TRBV4-2; D perhaps matches TRBD1 (6 bases). This CDR3 contains 17 residues. The germline V gene has CDR1 LGHNA and CDR2 YNFKEQ. The V end was cut by 4 bases, the J end by 1 base, with 17 bases between.

This rearrangement joins TRBV4-1 to TRBJ2-1; D uncertain. The germline V gene has CDR1 MGHRA and CDR2 YSYEKL. V was clipped by 4 bases and J by 8 bases, with 12 bases between them. This CDR3 is built from 13 residues. CDR3 DNA: TGCGCCAGCAGCCCCGCAGTAAGCTATGAGCAGTTCTTC. Translation gives CASSPAVSYEQFF.

There are many counts of this clone. The chain uses TRBV5-6 and TRBJ1-4; D remains ambiguous. Trimming took 6 bases from V and 5 from J, leaving 23 bases between them. The CDR3 has 17 residues. Germline CDR1 SGHDT, CDR2 YYEEEE. The CDR3 region is CASTDGISKDSNEKLFF. DNA for the CDR3: TGTGCCAGCACCGATGGGATTTCTAAGGATAGCAATGAAAAACTGTTTTTT. Full variable domain (missing parts from reference TRBV5-6 and TRBJ1-4): DAGVTQSPTHLIKTRGQQVTLRCSPKSGHDTVSWYQQALGQGPQFIFQYYEEEERQRGNFPDRFSGHQFPNYSSELNVNALLLGDSALYLCASTDGISKDSNEKLFFGSGTQLSVL.

The chain couples TRBV2 to TRBJ2-5; 12 nucleotides agree with TRBD1. The trim removed 8 bases at V and 4 bases at J, leaving 5 bases unmatched. Germline-derived CDR1 and CDR2 are SNHLY and FYNNEI. CDR3 length: 14 residues. For the CDR3, the DNA is TGTGCCAGCTTGGGACAGGGGGCAGGAGAGACCCAGTACTTC. Translating gives CASLGQGAGETQYF.

The genes are TRBV15 and TRBJ1-2; D not resolved. Germline V gives CDR1 LNHNV, CDR2 YYDKDF (reference sequence). The CDR3 length is 13 residues. The germline V and J ends were trimmed by 0 bases and 3 bases, with 5 bases remaining between them. In DNA, the CDR3 is TGTGCCACCAGCAGAGATCTCGACTATGGCTACACCTTC. This codes for CATSRDLDYGYTF.

The CDR3 DNA follows: TGTGCCAGCAGTCCCCGGGACAGGGCCACCTTC. Protein product: CASSPRDRATF. This sequence joins TRBV28 and TRBJ1-2; 9 bases agree with TRBD1. This CDR3 has 11 residues. Trimming took 5 bases from V and 13 from J; bases not matched to a gene: 5. CDR1 is MDHEN and CDR2 is SYDVKM in the germline V gene.

The count of this clone is one. The V call is TRBV19, the J call TRBJ1-5; 11 bases line up with TRBD1. Trimming took 11 bases from V and 6 from J; bases not matched to a gene: 6. Germline loops: CDR1 LNHDA, CDR2 SQIVND (reference sequence). The CDR3 is 13 residues long. The CDR3 DNA is TGTGCCGGGACAGGGGGGTCGATTCAGCCCCAGCATTTT. Translating it yields CAGTGGSIQPQHF.

This clone was observed a handful of times. V and J are TRBV7-9 and TRBJ2-1; tentatively, D is TRBD1 or TRBD2 (5 bases each). Trimming took 1 base from V and 2 from J, leaving 9 bases between them. CDR1 SEHNR and CDR2 FQNEAQ come from the germline V gene (reference sequence). The CDR3 is 15 residues long. The CDR3 DNA sequence: TGTGCCAGCAGCTTAGGGGGGAACGCCTACAATGAGCAGTTCTTC. Translation: CASSLGGNAYNEQFF.

The V gene is TRBV7-9, the J gene TRBJ2-7; 10 bases are shared with TRBD2. Trimming removed 4 bases from V and 1 base from J; junction bases left unmatched: 1. The CDR3 sequence is 14 residues long. Per the germline V gene, CDR1 is SEHNR and CDR2 is FQNEAQ (reference sequence). DNA of the CDR3: TGTGCCAGCAGCTGGACTAGCGGATCCTACGAGCAGTACTTC. Its translation: CASSWTSGSYEQYF.

The chain joins TRBV28 to TRBJ2-3; weak D call: TRBD2 (5 bases). The germline gives CDR1 MDHEN, CDR2 SYDVKM. With 2 bases removed from V and 1 base from J, the gap between germline ends came to 13 bases. The CDR3 has 16 amino acids. This CDR3 is CASSLDGGPRTDTQYF. For the CDR3, the DNA is TGTGCCAGCAGTTTAGACGGCGGGCCCCGCACAGATACGCAGTATTTT.

This clone was observed a few times. V is TRBV5-5 and J is TRBJ2-4, with D uncertain. CDR3 size: 13 residues. Looked up from germline, CDR1 is SGHKS and CDR2 is YYEKEE (reference sequence). V dropped 0 bases and J dropped 9 bases, with 10 bases sitting between them. The DNA of the CDR3 is TGTGCCAGCAGCTTGGATGGGGTGAGCATTCAGTACTTC. Translation: CASSLDGVSIQYF.

The chain couples TRBV5-8 to TRBJ1-5; maybe TRBD1 (5 bases). The CDR3 sequence is 12 residues long. V dropped 3 bases and J dropped 4 bases, with 5 bases sitting between them. CDR1 SGHTS and CDR2 YDEGEE come from the germline V gene. The DNA of the CDR3 is TGTGCCAGCAGCTGGGGGAATCAGCCCCAGCATTTT. Translated, it gives CASSWGNQPQHF.

The chain uses TRBV27 and TRBJ2-3; D is unclear. This CDR3 has 13 residues. Germline CDR1 and CDR2: MNHEY and SMNVEV (reference sequence). Trimming pared 10 bases from V and 1 base from J, leaving 12 bases between. CDR3 DNA: TGTGCCATCAGAGAACGCGGCACAGATACGCAGTATTTT. This encodes CAIRERGTDTQYF.

CDR3 protein: CASSVGVSWTSGRHNEQFF. DNA of the CDR3: TGTGCCAGCAGCGTAGGTGTTAGCTGGACTAGCGGGAGGCACAATGAGCAGTTCTTC. This chain uses TRBV9 with TRBJ2-1; 14 bases map to TRBD2. CDR1 and CDR2 from the germline V gene are SGDLS and YYNGEE. J gave up 5 bases and V 0 bases, and 10 bases lay outside the gene matches. The CDR3 contains 19 residues.

This chain links TRBV19 with TRBJ2-5; D gene uncertain. Germline V gene lookup returns CDR1 LNHDA and CDR2 SQIVND (reference sequence). V was clipped by 3 bases and J by 1 base, with 6 bases between them. The CDR3 contains 13 residues. Written as DNA, the CDR3 is TGTGCCAGTAGTATTCACACCCAAGAGACCCAGTACTTC. Its translation: CASSIHTQETQYF.

This clone has only a few counts. The chain is built from TRBV6-1 and TRBJ2-7; 14 bases are a match to TRBD2. V shed 5 bases and J 3 bases; nucleotides not matched to a gene: 3. This CDR3 region has 15 residues. Germline CDR1 MNHNS, CDR2 SASEGT. The CDR3 sequence: CASSTGTSGSYEQYF. CDR3 bases: TGTGCCAGCAGTACCGGGACTAGCGGGAGCTACGAGCAGTACTTC.

This clone came up once. V is TRBV4-2 and J is TRBJ1-4; a possible D gene is TRBD1 (5 bases). Germline V CDR1 and CDR2: LGHNA, YNFKEQ. The V gene lost 0 bases and the J gene lost 8 bases, with 13 bases spanning the gap. This CDR3 is built from 15 residues. The CDR3 nucleotides are TGTGCCAGCAGCCAAGAGGACGGGGCTGGGGAAAAACTGTTTTTT. It is translated as CASSQEDGAGEKLFF.

The chain employs TRBV20-1 and TRBJ2-7; D possibly corresponds to TRBD1 (5 bases). Germline CDR1 reads DFQATT; CDR2 reads SNEGSKA (reference sequence). This CDR3 spans 11 amino acids. V shed 4 bases and J shed 6 bases, with 10 bases lying between them. In DNA form, the CDR3 reads TGCAGTGCTATAGGGGTAACCGAGCAGTACTTC. It encodes CSAIGVTEQYF.

V gene TRBV30 combines with J gene TRBJ1-6; no reliable D call. Germline CDR1 reads GTSNPN; CDR2 reads SVGIG (reference sequence). V lost 2 bases and J lost 10, with 12 bases in between. The CDR3 sequence is 13 residues long. This chain's CDR3 is CAWSPGGRSPLHF. CDR3 coding DNA: TGTGCCTGGAGTCCGGGCGGACGGTCACCCCTCCACTTT.